This section outlines one T cell receptor (beta chain) sequence together with its context. The method was immunoSEQ multiplex PCR; TCRdb's version includes in-frame clones alone and lacks a portion of them. This sample carries about 480,000 clones, almost 80% of them seen once, and the ten largest clones take roughly an eighth. This entry comes from a study of shared clonotypes between healthy human individuals. Turning to the study itself: Sampling drew on donors who were a couple of women and a few men aged 18 to 49.

CDR1 is LNHDA and CDR2 is SQIVND in the germline V gene (reference sequence). V lost 10 bases, J lost 10 bases, and 11 bases stayed unmatched. This CDR3 has 15 residues. The donor cohort consisted entirely of Caucasian adults residing in Nashville, Tennessee. Source material: PBMCs. The chain carries TRBV19 and TRBJ2-2; the match to TRBD2 covers 14 bases. The clonotype comes from a woman aged 40-49 years in good health. Some clones in this sample may be carry-over from other donors' samples. The CDR3 DNA reads as TGTGCCACGGGACTAGCGGGAGAGGGGGGTAAGGAGCTGTTTTTT. Translated, it gives CATGLAGEGGKELFF.